Presented here are 23 T cell receptor beta chains from one specimen sequenced in a study of breast tumors, draining lymph nodes, adjacent tissues. TCRdb redid the calling of the multiplex PCR reads with MiXCR, one entry per CDR3 protein. Of under 300,000 distinct CDR3 sequences in the sample, 30% to 35% were seen once. Breast cancer patients provided tissue from their axillary draining lymph nodes. The sample taken for sequencing was axillary lymph node tissue. These TCRs come from a female donor with breast cancer. Some clones in this sample may be carry-over from other donors' samples.

The CDR3 bases are TGTGCCAGCAGTCTCACGACAGGGCGCGAGCAGTACTTC. Translating gives CASSLTTGREQYF. This rearrangement joins TRBV6-5 to TRBJ2-7; the match to TRBD1 covers 7 bases. Per the germline V gene, CDR1 is MNHEY and CDR2 is SVGAGI. V was pared by 5 bases and J by 6 bases, with 7 bases of the junction left unmatched. The CDR3 length is 13 residues.

This clonotype was found many times. This sequence joins TRBV6-6 and TRBJ1-5; D uncertain. V was cut by 4 bases and J by 0 bases, with 7 bases left in between. Germline CDR1 is MNHNY and CDR2 is SVGAGI (reference sequence). The CDR3 has 14 amino acids. The CDR3 DNA reads as TGTGCCAGCAGTTTCGACGGTAGCAATCAGCCCCAGCATTTT. Amino acid sequence: CASSFDGSNQPQHF.

The chain carries TRBV7-3 and TRBJ1-3; D gene ambiguous. Germline CDR1 SGHTA, CDR2 FQGTGA. The CDR3 covers 16 residues. The V end was cut by 1 base, the J end by 0 bases, with 10 bases between. The CDR3 bases are TGTGCCAGCAGCTTAAGAGGCACCCACTCTGGAAACACCATATATTTT. Translation: CASSLRGTHSGNTIYF.

This chain connects TRBV18 to TRBJ2-5; 11 nucleotides match TRBD2. Germline loops: CDR1 KGHSH, CDR2 LQKENI. The length of the CDR3 is 16 residues. Losses at the gene ends were 1 base for V and 4 bases for J; bases not matched to a gene: 5. This CDR3 reads CASSPRLAGGAETQYF. The CDR3 region has the DNA TGTGCCAGCTCACCACGCCTAGCGGGGGGAGCAGAGACCCAGTACTTC.

As to this clonotype: This may arise from a read error, as a much more abundant clone is one base away. The missing conserved phenylalanine or tryptophan at the end of this CDR3 makes a read error likely. The chain employs TRBV28 and TRBJ1-2; D is possibly TRBD1 (5 bases). The CDR3 loop spans 13 amino acids. CDR1 MDHEN and CDR2 SYDVKM come from the germline V gene. Trimming took off 6 bases at V and 2 bases at J, with 10 bases between the two ends. The CDR3 region is CASRAGRNYGYTL. The CDR3 DNA sequence: TGTGCCAGCAGGGCGGGACGGAACTATGGCTACACCCTC.

This clonotype came up many times. This chain links TRBV20-1 with TRBJ2-7; 13 nucleotides align to TRBD2. The CDR3 covers 17 residues. In germline, CDR1 is DFQATT, CDR2 SNEGSKA (reference sequence). V shed 5 bases, J shed 4 bases, and the junction held 14 bases outside the gene matches. The CDR3 is CSAPPPGLAGVFYEQYF. The DNA for the CDR3 is TGCAGTGCTCCCCCCCCCGGACTAGCGGGAGTATTTTACGAGCAGTACTTC.

This clonotype was counted a few times. This may be a read error: a much more frequent sequence differs by one nucleotide. The chain uses TRBV20-1 and TRBJ2-7; D is ambiguous. CDR1 and CDR2 (germline): DFQATT, SNEGSKA (reference sequence). The CDR3 has 11 amino acids. The CDR3: CSAQDGYEQSF. As DNA, the CDR3 is TGCAGTGCTCAGGACGGCTACGAGCAGTCCTTC.

On this clonotype: At one of its ends the junction is not consistent with the germline gene, which may arise from a read error. This chain joins TRBV20-1 and TRBJ2-3, with D unclear. The germline V gene encodes CDR1 DFQATT and CDR2 SNEGSKA (reference sequence). The CDR3 loop spans 14 amino acids. CDR3 in DNA: TGCAGTGCTAGGGAATCAGGAAGCACAGCTACGCAGTATTTT. Amino acid sequence: CSARESGSTATQYF.

Points on this clonotype: Since a much larger clone is just one base distant, this may be a read error. In DNA form, the CDR3 reads TGCAGTGCTGGAACCCCTAGACGGGGAGGAAATGAGCAGTTCTTC. Its protein product is CSAGTPRRGGNEQFF. The chain carries TRBV20-1 and TRBJ2-1; a weak D match, TRBD2 (6 bases). V lost 5 bases and J lost 7, with 21 bases in between. Germline CDR1 is DFQATT and CDR2 is SNEGSKA (reference sequence). The CDR3 extends over 15 amino acids.

This clonotype was detected ten times or more. The V and J genes are TRBV20-1 and TRBJ2-5; D is uncertain. This CDR3 is built from 11 residues. Per germline, CDR1 DFQATT and CDR2 SNEGSKA (reference sequence). Trimming stripped 8 bases from V and 5 bases from J, with 12 bases between. The CDR3 reads CSPAVMETQYF. The CDR3 DNA follows: TGCAGTCCCGCCGTTATGGAGACCCAGTACTTC.

The CDR3 reads CASSPSVLSSYEQFF. The CDR3 region has the DNA TGTGCCAGCTCACCATCGGTACTCAGTTCCTATGAGCAGTTCTTC. This chain links TRBV18 with TRBJ2-1; the D is unclear. Trimming left V 2 bases short and J 8 bases short, with 16 bases between. Germline CDR1 KGHSH, CDR2 LQKENI. The CDR3 is 15 amino acids.

This clonotype appeared many times. The chain carries TRBV19 and TRBJ1-2, with no clear D. The CDR3 is made up of 15 amino acids. Germline CDR1 and CDR2: LNHDA and SQIVND (reference sequence). V dropped 5 bases and J dropped 2 bases, with 15 bases sitting between them. Here the CDR3 reads CASSPQDPPNYGYTF. CDR3 sequence (DNA): TGTGCCAGTAGTCCCCAGGACCCCCCGAACTATGGCTACACCTTC.

This clonotype was counted many times. The chain uses TRBV4-1 and TRBJ2-5, with D unresolved. CDR1 MGHRA and CDR2 YSYEKL come from the germline V gene. The CDR3 contains 13 residues. V was clipped by 3 bases and J by 2 bases, with 7 bases between them. CDR3 residues: CASSHRIQETQYF. CDR3 bases: TGCGCCAGCAGCCACCGGATTCAAGAGACCCAGTACTTC.

This clonotype was seen a few times. The chain has TRBV6-2 or TRBV6-3 and TRBJ2-6; no clear D. Germline-derived CDR1 and CDR2 are MNHEY and SVGEGT. The CDR3 runs 16 residues. The V end was cut by 5 bases, the J end by 0 bases, with 11 bases between. The CDR3 DNA follows: TGTGCCAGCAGTCCCCGGTGGGCCTCTGGGGCCAACGTCCTGACTTTC. Translated, it gives CASSPRWASGANVLTF.

Note on this clonotype: Mismatch with germline at one junction end may stem from a read error. J is TRBJ2-1 and V is TRBV20-1; TRBD2 is a possible D gene (6 bases). CDR1 and CDR2 (germline): DFQATT, SNEGSKA (reference sequence). CDR3 length: 14 amino acids. CDR3 sequence: CSVPGGASYTEQFF. In DNA, the CDR3 is TGCAGTGTCCCTGGCGGGGCCTCCTACACTGAGCAGTTCTTC.

This clonotype has ten or more counts. The V call is TRBV19, the J call TRBJ1-5, with 11 positions matching TRBD1. This CDR3 spans 17 amino acids. CDR1 is LNHDA and CDR2 is SQIVND in the germline V gene (reference sequence). V gave up 7 bases and J gave up 2 bases; unmatched junction bases: 10. The CDR3 is CASKYGQGAGGNQPQHF. CDR3 nucleotides: TGTGCCAGTAAATATGGACAGGGGGCAGGTGGCAATCAGCCCCAGCATTTT.

This chain links TRBV6-1 with TRBJ1-5, with a weak D call TRBD1 (5 bases). The CDR3 consists of 16 residues. Germline V CDR1 and CDR2: MNHNS, SASEGT. V lost 6 bases, J lost 0 bases, and 15 bases lay in between. This chain's CDR3 is CASRSRGGDSNQPQHF. For the CDR3, the DNA is TGTGCCAGCAGATCGAGAGGAGGGGATAGCAATCAGCCCCAGCATTTT.

About this clonotype itself: A read error may be the cause here, since a much bigger clone is one base away. The V and J genes are TRBV11-3 and TRBJ2-5; a weak D match, TRBD1 (7 bases). V lost 5 bases, J lost 1 base, and 14 bases lay in between. The CDR3 is 15 amino acids. Germline CDR1 and CDR2: SGHNT and YENEEA. CDR3 protein: CASSRGNRGQETQYF. The CDR3, as DNA: TGTGCCAGCAGCCGGGGGAACAGGGGCCAAGAGACCCAGTACTTC. The whole variable domain, filled in from reference TRBV11-3 and TRBJ2-5, reads EAGVVQSPRYKIIEKKQPVAFWCNPISGHNTLYWYLQNLGQGPELLIRYENEEAVDDSQLPKDRFSAERLKGVDSTLKIQPAELGDSAVYLCASSRGNRGQETQYFGPGTRLLVL.

This chain connects TRBV6-1 to TRBJ2-7, with 8 bases aligning to TRBD2. CDR3 length: 16 residues. V gave up 5 bases and J gave up 5 bases; unmatched junction bases: 14. The germline gives CDR1 MNHNS, CDR2 SASEGT. The CDR3 spells CASSPNRASGSHEQYF. CDR3 coding DNA: TGTGCCAGCAGTCCTAACCGGGCTAGCGGGTCCCACGAGCAGTACTTC.

This clonotype was counted a few times. This sequence may be a read error, since a much larger clone differs from it by one base. The chain is built from TRBV19 and TRBJ2-1; D is perhaps TRBD1 or TRBD2 (5 bases each). The CDR3 length is 17 residues. CDR1 and CDR2 from the germline V gene are LNHDA and SQIVND (reference sequence). CDR3 sequence reads: CASSLYGTVSSYNEQSF. CDR3 DNA: TGTGCCAGTAGTCTTTATGGGACCGTGAGCTCCTACAATGAGCAGTCCTTC.

V usage is TRBV29-1 and J usage is TRBJ1-2; D may be TRBD1 (6 bases). Between the trimmed V and J ends, which lost 8 bases and 4 bases, there was a span of 14 bases. Germline values: CDR1 SQVTM, CDR2 ANQGSEA. The CDR3 has 12 amino acids. The chain's CDR3 is CSSYGQTYGYTF. The CDR3 bases are TGCAGCAGTTACGGACAGACCTATGGCTACACCTTC.

The chain couples TRBV7-2 to TRBJ1-6; perhaps TRBD1 as D (6 bases). Trimming stripped 8 bases from V and 0 bases from J, with 11 bases between. The V gene's germline CDR1 is SGHTA and CDR2 FQGNSA. There are 15 residues in the CDR3. For the CDR3, the DNA is TGTGCCAGCGGGCTCAGGGGCTCCTATAATTCACCCCTCCACTTT. Residues: CASGLRGSYNSPLHF.

This clonotype turned up a few times. V and J are TRBV12-3 or TRBV12-4 and TRBJ1-5; no clear D gene. The CDR3 totals 15 residues. V lost 2 bases and J 9 bases, leaving 17 bases between the germline ends. CDR3: CASSLSIGYDRPQHF. The CDR3 DNA reads as TGTGCCAGCAGTTTATCGATAGGGTATGACCGGCCCCAGCATTTT.